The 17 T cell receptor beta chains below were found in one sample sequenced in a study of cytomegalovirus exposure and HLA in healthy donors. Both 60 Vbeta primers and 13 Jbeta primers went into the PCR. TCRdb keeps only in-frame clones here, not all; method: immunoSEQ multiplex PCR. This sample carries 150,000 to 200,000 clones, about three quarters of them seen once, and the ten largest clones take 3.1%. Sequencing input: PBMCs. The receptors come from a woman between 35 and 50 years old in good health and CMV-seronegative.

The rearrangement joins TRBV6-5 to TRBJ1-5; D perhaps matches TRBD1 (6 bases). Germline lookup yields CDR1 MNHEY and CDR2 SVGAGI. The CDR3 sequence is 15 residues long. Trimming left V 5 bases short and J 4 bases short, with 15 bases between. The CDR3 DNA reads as TGTGCCAGCAGTGTACAGGGAATGGGGAATCAGCCCCAGCATTTT. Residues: CASSVQGMGNQPQHF.

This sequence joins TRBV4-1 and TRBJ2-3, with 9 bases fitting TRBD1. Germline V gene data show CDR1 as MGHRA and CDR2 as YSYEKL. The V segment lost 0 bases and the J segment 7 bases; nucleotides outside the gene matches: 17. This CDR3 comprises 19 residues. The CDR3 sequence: CASSQEDATGTGIVNTQYF. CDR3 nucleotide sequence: TGCGCCAGCAGCCAAGAGGACGCCACCGGGACAGGGATTGTGAATACGCAGTATTTT.

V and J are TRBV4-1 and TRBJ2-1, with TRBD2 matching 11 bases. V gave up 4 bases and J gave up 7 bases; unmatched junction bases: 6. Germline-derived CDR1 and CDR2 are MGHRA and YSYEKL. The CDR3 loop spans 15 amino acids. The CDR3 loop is CASSPPGTSGNEQFF. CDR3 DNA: TGCGCCAGCAGCCCACCCGGGACTAGCGGTAATGAGCAGTTCTTC.

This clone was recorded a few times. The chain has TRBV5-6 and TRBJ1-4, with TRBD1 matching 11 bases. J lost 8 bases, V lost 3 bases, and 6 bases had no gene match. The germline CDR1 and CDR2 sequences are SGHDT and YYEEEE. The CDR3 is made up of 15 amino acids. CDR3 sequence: CASSYGQGAGEKLFF. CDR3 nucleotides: TGTGCCAGCAGCTACGGACAGGGGGCTGGAGAAAAACTGTTTTTT.

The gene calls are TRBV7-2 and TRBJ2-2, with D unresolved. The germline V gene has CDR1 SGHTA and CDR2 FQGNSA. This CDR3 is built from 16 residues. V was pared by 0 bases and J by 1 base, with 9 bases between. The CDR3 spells CASSLAYRKNTGELFF. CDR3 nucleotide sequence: TGTGCCAGCAGCTTAGCTTACAGAAAGAACACCGGGGAGCTGTTTTTT.

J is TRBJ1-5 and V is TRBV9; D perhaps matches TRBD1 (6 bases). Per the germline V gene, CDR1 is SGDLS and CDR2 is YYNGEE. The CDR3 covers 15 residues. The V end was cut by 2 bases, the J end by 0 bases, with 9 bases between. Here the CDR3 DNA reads TGTGCCAGCAGCGTTACAGGGAATAGCAATCAGCCCCAGCATTTT. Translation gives CASSVTGNSNQPQHF.

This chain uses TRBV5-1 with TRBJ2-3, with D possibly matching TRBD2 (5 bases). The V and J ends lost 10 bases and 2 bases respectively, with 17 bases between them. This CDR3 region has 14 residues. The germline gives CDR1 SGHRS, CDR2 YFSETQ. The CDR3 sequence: CASSPDLYTDTQYF. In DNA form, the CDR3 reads TGCGCCTCATCGCCGGACTTATACACAGATACGCAGTATTTT. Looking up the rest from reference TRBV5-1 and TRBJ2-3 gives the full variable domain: KAGVTQTPRYLIKTRGQQVTLSCSPISGHRSVSWYQQTPGQGLQFLFEYFSETQRNKGNFPGRFSGRQFSNSRSEMNVSTLELGDSALYLCASSPDLYTDTQYFGPGTRLTVL.

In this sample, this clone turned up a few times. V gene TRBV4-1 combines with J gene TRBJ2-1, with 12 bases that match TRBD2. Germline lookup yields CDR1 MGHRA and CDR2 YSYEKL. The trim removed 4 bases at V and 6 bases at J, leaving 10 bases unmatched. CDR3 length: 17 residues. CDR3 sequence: CASSPRVLAGGFNEQFF. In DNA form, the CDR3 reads TGCGCCAGCAGCCCCCGTGTTCTAGCGGGGGGGTTCAATGAGCAGTTCTTC.

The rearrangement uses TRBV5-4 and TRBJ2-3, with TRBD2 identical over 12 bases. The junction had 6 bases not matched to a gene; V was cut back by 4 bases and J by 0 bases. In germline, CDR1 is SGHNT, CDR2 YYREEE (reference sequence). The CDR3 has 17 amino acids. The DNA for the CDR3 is TGTGCCAGCAGCCCTGGACTAGCGGGGTCTAGCACAGATACGCAGTATTTT. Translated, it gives CASSPGLAGSSTDTQYF.

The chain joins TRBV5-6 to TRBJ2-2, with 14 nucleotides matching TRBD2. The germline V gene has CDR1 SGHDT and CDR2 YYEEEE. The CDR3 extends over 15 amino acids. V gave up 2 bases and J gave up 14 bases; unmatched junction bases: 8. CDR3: CASSFRTSGGRPLFF. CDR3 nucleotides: TGTGCCAGCAGCTTTAGGACTAGCGGGGGGCGGCCACTGTTTTTT. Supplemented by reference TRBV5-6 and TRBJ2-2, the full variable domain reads DAGVTQSPTHLIKTRGQQVTLRCSPKSGHDTVSWYQQALGQGPQFIFQYYEEEERQRGNFPDRFSGHQFPNYSSELNVNALLLGDSALYLCASSFRTSGGRPLFFGEGSRLTVL.

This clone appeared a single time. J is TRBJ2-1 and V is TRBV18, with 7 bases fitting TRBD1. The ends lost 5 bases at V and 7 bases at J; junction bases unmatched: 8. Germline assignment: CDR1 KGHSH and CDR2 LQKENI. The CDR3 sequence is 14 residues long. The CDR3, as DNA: TGTGCCAGCTCAGCCCTTACAGGGGAGAATGAGCAGTTCTTC. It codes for CASSALTGENEQFF.

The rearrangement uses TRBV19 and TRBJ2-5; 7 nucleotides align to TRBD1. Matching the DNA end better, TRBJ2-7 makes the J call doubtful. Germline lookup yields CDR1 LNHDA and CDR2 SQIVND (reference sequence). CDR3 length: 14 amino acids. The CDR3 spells CASKYNDRDGEQYF. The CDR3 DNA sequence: TGTGCCAGTAAGTATAACGACAGGGATGGCGAGCAGTACTTC.

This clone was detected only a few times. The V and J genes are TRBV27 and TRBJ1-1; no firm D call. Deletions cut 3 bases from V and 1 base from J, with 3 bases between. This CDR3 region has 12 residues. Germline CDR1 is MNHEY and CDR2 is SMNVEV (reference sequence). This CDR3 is CASSFGNTEAFF. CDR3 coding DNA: TGTGCCAGCAGTTTCGGGAACACTGAAGCTTTCTTT.

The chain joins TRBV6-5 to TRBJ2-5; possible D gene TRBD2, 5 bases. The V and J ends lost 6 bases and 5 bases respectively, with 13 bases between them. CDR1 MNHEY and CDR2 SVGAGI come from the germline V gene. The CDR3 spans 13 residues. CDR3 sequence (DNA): TGTGCCAGCAGGATTACGGGGTATGAGACCCAGTACTTC. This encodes CASRITGYETQYF.

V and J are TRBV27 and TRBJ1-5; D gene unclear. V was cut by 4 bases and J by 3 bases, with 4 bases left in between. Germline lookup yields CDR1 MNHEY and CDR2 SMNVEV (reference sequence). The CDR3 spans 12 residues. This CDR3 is CASSSLNQPQHF. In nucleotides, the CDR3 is TGTGCCAGCAGTTCCCTCAATCAGCCCCAGCATTTT.

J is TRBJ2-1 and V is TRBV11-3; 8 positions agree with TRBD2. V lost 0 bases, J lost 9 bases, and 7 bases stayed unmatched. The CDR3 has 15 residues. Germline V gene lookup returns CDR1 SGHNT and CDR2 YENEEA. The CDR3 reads CASSLDKGLDSEQFF. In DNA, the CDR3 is TGTGCCAGCAGCTTAGATAAGGGACTAGATAGTGAGCAGTTCTTC.

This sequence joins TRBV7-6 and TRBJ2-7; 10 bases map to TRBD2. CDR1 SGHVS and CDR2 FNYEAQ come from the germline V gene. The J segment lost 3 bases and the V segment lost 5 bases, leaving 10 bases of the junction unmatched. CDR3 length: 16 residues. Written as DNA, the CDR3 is TGTGCCAGCAGCCCACGGACAGCGGGGGGGTACTACGAGCAGTACTTC. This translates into CASSPRTAGGYYEQYF.